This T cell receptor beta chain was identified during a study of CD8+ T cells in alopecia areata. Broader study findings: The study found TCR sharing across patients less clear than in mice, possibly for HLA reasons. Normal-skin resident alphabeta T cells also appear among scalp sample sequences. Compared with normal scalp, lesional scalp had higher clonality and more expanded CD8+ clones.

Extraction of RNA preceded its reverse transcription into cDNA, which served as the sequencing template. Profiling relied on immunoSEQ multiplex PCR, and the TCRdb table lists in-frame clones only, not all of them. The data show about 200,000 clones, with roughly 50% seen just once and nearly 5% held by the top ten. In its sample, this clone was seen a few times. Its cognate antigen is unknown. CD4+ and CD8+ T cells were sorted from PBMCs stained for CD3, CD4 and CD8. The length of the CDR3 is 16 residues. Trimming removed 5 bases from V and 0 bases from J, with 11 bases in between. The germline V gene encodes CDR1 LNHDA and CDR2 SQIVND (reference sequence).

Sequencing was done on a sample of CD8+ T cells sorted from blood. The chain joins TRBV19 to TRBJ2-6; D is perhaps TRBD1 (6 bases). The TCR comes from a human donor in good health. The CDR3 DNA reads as TGTGCCAGTAGTTCAAGGACAGTCTCTGGGGCCAACGTCCTGACTTTC. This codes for CASSSRTVSGANVLTF. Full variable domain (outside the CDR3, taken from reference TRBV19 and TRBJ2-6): DGGITQSPKYLFRKEGQNVTLSCEQNLNHDAMYWYRQDPGQGLRLIYYSQIVNDFQKGDIAEGYSVSREKKESFPLTVTSAQKNPTAFYLCASSSRTVSGANVLTFGAGSRLTVL.